A selection of T cell receptor beta chains follows, all from one sample in a study of CD8 T cells in Susac syndrome. TCRdb itself ran the immunoSEQ multiplex PCR reads through MiXCR, one entry per CDR3 protein. The sample consists of under 550,000 distinct CDR3 sequences, 75% to 90% of them appearing once. The source material was CD8+ T cells from PBMCs. These TCRs come from a human donor with multiple sclerosis. CDR3s include the opening cysteine and the closing phenylalanine or tryptophan.

j_gene | v_gene | CDR3aa
TRBJ2-4 | TRBV29-1 | CSVGLGADIQYF
TRBJ1-2 | TRBV30 | CAWSPGYGYTF
TRBJ2-1 | TRBV14 | CASSQLAALYNEQFF
TRBJ2-7 | TRBV7-9 | CASSPPGTPTYEQYF
TRBJ2-5 | TRBV28 | CASSGSGRAVETQYF
TRBJ2-7 | TRBV6-6 | CASSYSRTGLYEQYF
TRBJ1-6 | TRBV13 | CASSPRTGVGYNSPLHF
TRBJ2-5 | TRBV6-1 | CASSDFIRLAGGHESETQYF
TRBJ2-3 | TRBV30 | CARSVIAADTQYF
TRBJ2-3 | TRBV18 | CASSPHRLAGGRTDTQYF
TRBJ2-2 | TRBV9 | CASSAGSISGELFF
TRBJ1-2 | TRBV4-1 | CASSQVQGHYGYTF
TRBJ1-1 | TRBV6-6 | CASSWTAQNPEAFF
TRBJ2-1 | TRBV7-9 | CASSLPIDEQFF
TRBJ2-5 | TRBV27 | CASSRAGHLYQETQYF
TRBJ2-7 | TRBV27 | CASSRHSPGTSGGELPGAYEQYF
TRBJ1-2 | TRBV7-9 | CASSFEAHRGYGYTF
TRBJ2-1 | TRBV4-1 | CASSQEEVGYNEQFF
TRBJ2-7 | TRBV12-3/TRBV12-4 | CASSIYRGEQYF
TRBJ2-1 | TRBV5-4 | CASSYRGLWGEQFF
TRBJ2-7 | TRBV27 | CASSFLLGDEQYF
TRBJ2-2 | TRBV28 | CASSHSPWTGNTGELFF
TRBJ2-7 | TRBV14 | CASSPVGQGLEQYF
TRBJ1-2 | TRBV29-1 | CSVEDGDGYTF
TRBJ2-1 | TRBV30 | CAWSVRGDGRAYNEQFF
TRBJ2-7 | TRBV5-1 | CASSVGTGNSYEQYF
TRBJ2-3 | TRBV4-1 | CASSHRGRDTQYF
TRBJ2-1 | TRBV19 | CASSFPPGLAEQEQFF
TRBJ2-7 | TRBV30 | CAWSFGTDRGEQYF
TRBJ2-3 | TRBV12-5 | CASGQGTDTQYF
TRBJ2-2 | TRBV15 | CATSTGTSDPGELFF
TRBJ2-1 | TRBV29-1 | CSVIGGVSYNEQFF
TRBJ1-2 | TRBV18 | CASSPEFGGGYTF
TRBJ1-1 | TRBV4-1 | CASSQERDPNTEAFF
TRBJ2-1 | TRBV2 | CASSVIGYNEQFF
TRBJ1-2 | TRBV14 | CASRRSEQGANGYTF
TRBJ1-1 | TRBV28 | CASSLGTGDGVGEAFF
TRBJ2-1 | TRBV27 | CASSLAGGARNEQFF
TRBJ2-1 | TRBV28 | CASSYVIAGFNEQFF
TRBJ2-3 | TRBV6-1 | CASSDQSWGTDTQYF
TRBJ1-1 | TRBV19 | CASSPGPRVFF
TRBJ2-1 | TRBV4-1 | CASSQGTSASSYNEQFF
TRBJ2-1 | TRBV19 | CASSPGTYYNEQFF
TRBJ2-1 | TRBV30 | CAWSVSMASGEYYNEQFF
TRBJ1-1 | TRBV7-8 | CASSLEGTVMNTEAFF
TRBJ2-7 | TRBV7-6 | CASSSHGSSYEQYF
TRBJ1-5 | TRBV12-5 | CASGLSRQGKQPQHF
TRBJ2-1 | TRBV4-1 | CASSQEGQGKFF
TRBJ2-3 | TRBV20-1 | CSAPGLAGGPGTDTQYF
TRBJ2-6 | TRBV6-5 | CASSYSKQAPANVLTF
TRBJ1-4 | TRBV15 | CATSTRTGLGEKLFF